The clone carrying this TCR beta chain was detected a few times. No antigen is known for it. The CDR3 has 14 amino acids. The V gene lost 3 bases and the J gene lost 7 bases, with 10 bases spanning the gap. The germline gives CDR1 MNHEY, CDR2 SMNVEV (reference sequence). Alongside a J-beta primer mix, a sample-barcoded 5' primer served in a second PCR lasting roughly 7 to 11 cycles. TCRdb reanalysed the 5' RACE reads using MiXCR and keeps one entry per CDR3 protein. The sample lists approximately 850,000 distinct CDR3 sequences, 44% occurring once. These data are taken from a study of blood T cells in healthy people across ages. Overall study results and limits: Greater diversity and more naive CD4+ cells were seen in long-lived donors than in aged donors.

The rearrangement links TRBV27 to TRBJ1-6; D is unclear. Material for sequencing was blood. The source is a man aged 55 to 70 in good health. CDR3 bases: TGTGCCAGCAGTTTCCCGGTACTAAATTCACCCCTCCACTTT. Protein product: CASSFPVLNSPLHF.